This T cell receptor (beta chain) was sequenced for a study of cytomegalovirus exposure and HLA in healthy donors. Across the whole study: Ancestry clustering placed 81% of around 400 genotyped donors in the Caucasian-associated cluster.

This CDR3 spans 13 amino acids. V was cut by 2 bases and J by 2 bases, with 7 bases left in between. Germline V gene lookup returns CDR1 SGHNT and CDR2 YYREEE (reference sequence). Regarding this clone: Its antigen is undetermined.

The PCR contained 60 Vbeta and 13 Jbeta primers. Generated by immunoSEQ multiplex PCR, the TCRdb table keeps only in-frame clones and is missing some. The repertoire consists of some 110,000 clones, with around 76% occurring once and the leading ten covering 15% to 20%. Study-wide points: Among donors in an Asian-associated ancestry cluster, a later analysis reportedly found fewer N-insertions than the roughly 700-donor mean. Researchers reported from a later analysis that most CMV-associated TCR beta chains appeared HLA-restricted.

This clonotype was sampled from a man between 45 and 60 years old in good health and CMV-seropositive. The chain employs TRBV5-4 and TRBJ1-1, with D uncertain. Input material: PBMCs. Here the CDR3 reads CASSFGENTEAFF. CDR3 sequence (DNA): TGTGCCAGCAGCTTCGGGGAAAACACTGAAGCTTTCTTT.